This T cell receptor (beta chain) appears in the sequencing data of a study of HIV-infected patients and healthy controls (TCRdb year 2014). Looking up the germline V gene yields CDR1 SGHVS and CDR2 FQNEAQ. V loses 5 bases of germline sequence and J loses 7 bases, and the interval between the two ends is 15 bases. The CDR3, from cysteine to phenylalanine, totals 14 residues. Only CDR3 DNA is held: 42 bases, read in frame from base 1. About this clonotype itself: The clone's antigen remains unknown. Base qualities are not at hand, and no much larger clone is one base apart.

Receptor amplification or capture employed 5' RACE. Sequenced on an Illumina MiSeq. TCRdb reworked the public reads: Q25 trimming with fastp, MiXCR clone assembly, productive beta chains retained. One record per CDR3 amino acid sequence lists the most common genes and DNA. The sample profile shows 65,000 to 70,000 distinct CDR3 sequences; roughly a sixth of them were found once. The top ten constitute approximately 5% of the sample. The sequence links TRBV7-8 to TRBJ1-5; the D gene cannot be named for sure. The sequence came from a human donor in good health. The sample consisted of CD4+ T cells from blood. The nucleotides read TGTGCCAGCAGCCCACGACGTATGGACCAGCCCCAGCATTTT. Translated, it gives CASSPRRMDQPQHF.